This is a list of T cell receptor beta chains from one sample in a study of vaccination and CD4 T cells after COVID-19. Their target antigens are unknown. TCRdb reanalysed the PCR reads using MiXCR and keeps one entry per CDR3 protein. The data contain over 10,000 distinct CDR3 sequences, 76% of them singletons. Sequencing used CD4+ T cells from blood, cultured in vitro. The receptors derive from a human donor who had recovered from COVID-19. CDR3s leave out the opening cysteine and the closing phenylalanine or tryptophan.

CDR3 length: 12
V gene: TRBV20-1
CDR3 protein: SARDRRLTDTQY

CDR3 length: 12
V gene: TRBV19
CDR3 protein: ASSMDSQNSPLH

CDR3 length: 14
V gene: TRBV15
CDR3 protein: ATSRGTGTAGDTQY

CDR3 length: 11
V gene: TRBV20-1
CDR3 protein: SAAGTSVIEQF

CDR3 length: 12
V gene: TRBV2
CDR3 protein: ASSRDRGTDTQY

CDR3 length: 10
V gene: TRBV2
CDR3 protein: ASRDRGHGYT

CDR3 length: 13
V gene: TRBV6-2/TRBV6-3
CDR3 protein: ASSDRQGIRQPQH

CDR3 length: 13
V gene: TRBV6-1
CDR3 protein: ASSSTGGSNQPQH

CDR3 length: 11
V gene: TRBV6-5
CDR3 protein: ASSYPLPNTIY

CDR3 length: 13
V gene: TRBV6-5
CDR3 protein: ASSYPPVRGYGYT

CDR3 length: 14
V gene: TRBV21-1
CDR3 protein: ATRVSDRGLGGTQY

CDR3 length: 13
V gene: TRBV6-1
CDR3 protein: ASSHRDRGPSEQY

CDR3 length: 13
V gene: TRBV12-3/TRBV12-4
CDR3 protein: ASSFSWGANPPQH

CDR3 length: 12
V gene: TRBV23-1
CDR3 protein: APVAGQGDSPLH

CDR3 length: 9
V gene: TRBV10-3
CDR3 protein: AITGNYGYT

CDR3 length: 11
V gene: TRBV28
CDR3 protein: ASSLGTVHEQY

CDR3 length: 13
V gene: TRBV7-6
CDR3 protein: ASSLSRFSAGELF

CDR3 length: 13
V gene: TRBV20-1
CDR3 protein: SARKGDATNEKLF

CDR3 length: 11
V gene: TRBV10-3
CDR3 protein: AISERGNYGYT

CDR3 length: 14
V gene: TRBV19
CDR3 protein: ASSKGQGSNNQPQH

CDR3 length: 14
V gene: TRBV7-9
CDR3 protein: ASSPKYGTGPEKLF

CDR3 length: 13
V gene: TRBV20-1
CDR3 protein: SASGNWRVYNEQF

CDR3 length: 12
V gene: TRBV19
CDR3 protein: ASSIVRSSGEAF

CDR3 length: 12
V gene: TRBV20-1
CDR3 protein: SARGGRGNTEAF

CDR3 length: 13
V gene: TRBV20-1
CDR3 protein: SAPSGTPNQETQY

CDR3 length: 12
V gene: TRBV12-3/TRBV12-4
CDR3 protein: ASRGQGGSQPQH

CDR3 length: 13
V gene: TRBV2
CDR3 protein: ASASQGTSDYEQY

CDR3 length: 13
V gene: TRBV20-1
CDR3 protein: SARVGGRQTGELF

CDR3 length: 14
V gene: TRBV7-2
CDR3 protein: ASSFSRTSAQETQY

CDR3 length: 12
V gene: TRBV6-1
CDR3 protein: ASSDGRGNQPQH

CDR3 length: 11
V gene: TRBV6-5
CDR3 protein: ASSYSTDTEAF

CDR3 length: 12
V gene: TRBV12-3/TRBV12-4
CDR3 protein: ASSSTGASYEQY

CDR3 length: 12
V gene: TRBV28
CDR3 protein: ASKTSGPLYEQY

CDR3 length: 14
V gene: TRBV5-1
CDR3 protein: ASSLGNPTSTDTQY

CDR3 length: 17
V gene: TRBV4-1
CDR3 protein: ASSQDLQGIHANTGELF

CDR3 length: 11
V gene: TRBV2
CDR3 protein: ASNGQGNQPQH

CDR3 length: 13
V gene: TRBV20-1
CDR3 protein: SVRSSGGQNYGYT

CDR3 length: 13
V gene: TRBV28
CDR3 protein: ASSSSSDTGNTIY

CDR3 length: 11
V gene: TRBV6-1
CDR3 protein: ASSVTVNTEAF

CDR3 length: 13
V gene: TRBV7-2
CDR3 protein: ASSLAGAGISPLH

CDR3 length: 10
V gene: TRBV28
CDR3 protein: ASRQANSPLH

CDR3 length: 14
V gene: TRBV4-3
CDR3 protein: ASSQDVATGWGELF

CDR3 length: 14
V gene: TRBV15
CDR3 protein: ATSRAAGRGNYGYT

CDR3 length: 13
V gene: TRBV6-1
CDR3 protein: ASRLDRASGNTIY

CDR3 length: 12
V gene: TRBV6-2/TRBV6-3
CDR3 protein: ASSVARLTGELF

CDR3 length: 14
V gene: TRBV11-3
CDR3 protein: ASSSPEGRSTDTQY

CDR3 length: 12
V gene: TRBV12-3/TRBV12-4
CDR3 protein: ASSGSGNLGAQY

CDR3 length: 9
V gene: TRBV20-1
CDR3 protein: SWVRGVSYT

CDR3 length: 14
V gene: TRBV7-9
CDR3 protein: ASSLQQGPRSEKLF

CDR3 length: 11
V gene: TRBV19
CDR3 protein: ATGSGPNYGYT

CDR3 length: 14
V gene: TRBV6-1
CDR3 protein: ASSEGSGPRGDGYT

CDR3 length: 11
V gene: TRBV20-1
CDR3 protein: SARHGQIDGYT

CDR3 length: 16
V gene: TRBV6-5
CDR3 protein: ASSYSRGGSPNTGELF